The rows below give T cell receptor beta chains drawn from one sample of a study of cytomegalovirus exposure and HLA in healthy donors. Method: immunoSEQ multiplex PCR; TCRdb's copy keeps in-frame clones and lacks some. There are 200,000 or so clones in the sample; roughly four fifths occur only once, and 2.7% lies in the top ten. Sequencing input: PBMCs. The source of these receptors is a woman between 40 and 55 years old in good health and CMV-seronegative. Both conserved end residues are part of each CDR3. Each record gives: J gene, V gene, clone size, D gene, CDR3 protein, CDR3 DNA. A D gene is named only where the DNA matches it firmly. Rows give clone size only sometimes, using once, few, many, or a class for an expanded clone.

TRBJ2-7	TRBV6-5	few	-	CASSHTGSSAHEQYF	TGTGCCAGCAGCCATACAGGGTCTTCGGCCCACGAGCAGTACTTC
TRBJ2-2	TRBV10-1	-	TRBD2	CASGAGAGTGELFF	TGCGCCAGCGGAGCGGGAGCAGGCACCGGGGAGCTGTTTTTT
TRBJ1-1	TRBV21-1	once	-	CASSTIGGQPNDTEAFF	TGTGCCAGCAGCACTATAGGGGGCCAACCGAACGACACTGAAGCTTTCTTT
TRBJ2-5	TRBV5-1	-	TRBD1	CASSAGQGGETQYF	TGCGCCAGCAGCGCGGGACAGGGGGGGGAGACCCAGTACTTC
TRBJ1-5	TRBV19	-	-	CASSNQGSARGNQPQHF	TGTGCCAGTAGCAATCAGGGGTCTGCTCGGGGCAATCAGCCCCAGCATTTT
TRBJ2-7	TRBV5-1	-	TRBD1	CASSTGQGFGQYF	TGCGCCAGCAGCACCGGACAGGGGTTCGGGCAGTACTTC
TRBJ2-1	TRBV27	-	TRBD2	CASRTSGNAYNEQFF	TGTGCCAGCAGAACTAGCGGGAATGCCTACAATGAGCAGTTCTTC
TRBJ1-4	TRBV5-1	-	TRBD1	CASSLGQGNIKEKLFF	TGCGCCAGCAGCTTGGGACAGGGGAATATTAAAGAAAAACTGTTTTTT
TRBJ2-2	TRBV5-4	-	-	CASRVLTGELFF	TGTGCCAGCCGGGTGCTCACCGGGGAGCTGTTTTTT
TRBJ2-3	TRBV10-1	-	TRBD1	CASSEFGQGTDTQYF	TGCGCCAGCAGTGAGTTTGGACAGGGCACAGATACGCAGTATTTT
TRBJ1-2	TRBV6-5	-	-	CASSQLRQGSGGYTF	TGTGCCAGCAGTCAACTCCGCCAGGGATCCGGGGGCTACACCTTC
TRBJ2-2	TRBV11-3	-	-	CASSSLRGTGELFF	TGTGCCAGCAGCTCGCTTCGGGGCACCGGGGAGCTGTTTTTT
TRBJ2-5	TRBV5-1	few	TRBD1	CASSLQTGGPRETQYF	TGCGCCAGCAGCTTACAGACAGGGGGTCCCCGAGAGACCCAGTACTTC
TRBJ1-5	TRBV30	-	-	CAWSVSATHQPQHF	TGTGCCTGGAGTGTAAGCGCTACACATCAGCCCCAGCATTTT
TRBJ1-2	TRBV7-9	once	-	CASLTFREGYTF	TGTGCCAGCTTGACCTTCCGGGAAGGCTACACCTTC
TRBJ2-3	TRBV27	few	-	CASSLSYGSRATQYF	TGTGCCAGCAGTTTATCTTACGGGAGTCGGGCTACGCAGTATTTT
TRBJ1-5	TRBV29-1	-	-	CSVEGRGGNQPQHF	TGCAGCGTTGAAGGCAGGGGAGGCAATCAGCCCCAGCATTTT
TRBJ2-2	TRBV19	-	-	CASSSTNTGELFF	TGTGCCAGTAGTAGTACGAACACCGGGGAGCTGTTTTTT
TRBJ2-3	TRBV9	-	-	CASSAPSRTDTQYF	TGTGCCAGCAGCGCCCCATCTAGAACAGATACGCAGTATTTT
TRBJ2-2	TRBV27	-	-	CASSAVGNANTGELFF	TGTGCCAGCAGTGCCGTCGGTAACGCGAACACCGGGGAGCTGTTTTTT
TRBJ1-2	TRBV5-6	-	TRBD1	CASSKTGEGYYGYTF	TGTGCCAGCAGCAAGACAGGGGAGGGGTACTATGGCTACACCTTC
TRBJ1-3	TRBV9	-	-	CASSVGGTGNTIYF	TGTGCCAGCAGCGTAGGAGGCACAGGAAACACCATATATTTT
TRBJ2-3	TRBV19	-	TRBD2	CASSMSGSTDTQYF	TGTGCCAGTAGTATGAGCGGGAGTACAGATACGCAGTATTTT
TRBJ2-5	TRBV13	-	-	CASSTFLAPEGQTQYF	TGTGCCAGCAGCACCTTCCTAGCGCCTGAAGGACAGACCCAGTACTTC
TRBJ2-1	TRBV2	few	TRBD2	CASSEGASGRRTPPFF	TGTGCCAGCAGTGAAGGGGCTAGCGGGAGACGGACCCCACCGTTCTTC
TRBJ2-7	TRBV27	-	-	CASSLDISYEQYF	TGTGCCAGCAGTTTGGACATCTCCTACGAGCAGTACTTC
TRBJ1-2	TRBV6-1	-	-	CASSESSGAYGYTF	TGTGCCAGCAGTGAATCCTCAGGGGCCTATGGCTACACCTTC
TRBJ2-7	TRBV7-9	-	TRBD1	CASSLARQGFSEQYF	TGTGCCAGCAGCTTAGCTAGACAGGGGTTTAGCGAGCAGTACTTC
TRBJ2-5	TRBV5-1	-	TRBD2	CASRVAGVSQETQYF	TGCGCCAGCAGGGTGGCGGGAGTCTCTCAAGAGACCCAGTACTTC
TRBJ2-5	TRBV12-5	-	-	CASGLGSGQETQYF	TGTGCTAGTGGTTTGGGAAGCGGACAAGAGACCCAGTACTTC
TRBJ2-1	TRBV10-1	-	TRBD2	CASSSGLASGEQFF	TGCGCCAGCAGTTCCGGACTAGCGTCGGGCGAGCAGTTCTTC
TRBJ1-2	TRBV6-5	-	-	CASSYRGTSGGYTF	TGTGCCAGCAGTTACCGTGGGACTTCCGGGGGCTACACCTTC
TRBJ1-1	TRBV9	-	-	CASSVGGAMNTEAFF	TGTGCCAGCAGCGTCGGGGGGGCCATGAACACTGAAGCTTTCTTT
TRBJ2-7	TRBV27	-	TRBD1	CASSFAGQGHEQYF	TGTGCCAGCAGTTTTGCGGGACAGGGTCACGAGCAGTACTTC
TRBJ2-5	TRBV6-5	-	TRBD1	CASSPGQGREAQYF	TGTGCCAGCAGTCCCGGACAGGGCAGGGAGGCCCAGTACTTC
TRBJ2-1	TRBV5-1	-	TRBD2	CASSLSLAGVYNEQFF	TGCGCCAGCAGCTTATCACTAGCGGGAGTCTACAATGAGCAGTTCTTC
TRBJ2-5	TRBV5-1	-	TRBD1	CASSLGQGAGTQYF	TGCGCCAGCAGCTTGGGACAGGGGGCAGGTACCCAGTACTTC
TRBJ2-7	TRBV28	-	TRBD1	CASSPYRQGSLGEQYF	TGTGCCAGCAGCCCTTACCGACAGGGATCCCTGGGCGAGCAGTACTTC
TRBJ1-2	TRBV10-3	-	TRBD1	CAISESGTGSYGYTF	TGTGCCATCAGTGAGTCAGGGACAGGGTCGTACGGCTACACCTTC
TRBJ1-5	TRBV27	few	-	CASSRRDSNQPQHF	TGTGCCAGCAGTCGCAGGGATAGCAATCAGCCCCAGCATTTT
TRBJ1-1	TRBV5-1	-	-	CASSLGPSTEAFF	TGCGCCAGCAGCTTGGGCCCGAGCACTGAAGCTTTCTTT
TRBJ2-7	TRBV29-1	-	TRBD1	CSVLTGWSYEQYF	TGCAGCGTCCTGACAGGGTGGTCCTACGAGCAGTACTTC
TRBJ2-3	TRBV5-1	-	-	CASSPGRGTQYF	TGCGCCAGCAGCCCCGGCCGAGGAACGCAGTATTTT
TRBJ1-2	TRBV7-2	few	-	CASSFQSGNGYTF	TGTGCCAGCAGCTTTCAATCAGGGAATGGCTACACCTTC
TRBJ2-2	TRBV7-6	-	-	CASSSTAAGELFF	TGTGCCAGCAGCTCGACCGCGGCCGGGGAGCTGTTTTTT
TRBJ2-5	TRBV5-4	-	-	CASSSLEVAVTETQYF	TGTGCCAGCAGCTCCCTAGAGGTAGCCGTTACGGAGACCCAGTACTTC
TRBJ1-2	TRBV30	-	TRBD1	CAWSLGTGSKYTF	TGTGCCTGGAGTTTAGGGACAGGGAGCAAGTACACCTTC
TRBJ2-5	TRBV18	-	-	CASSPRGGETQYF	TGTGCCAGCTCACCGCGAGGGGGAGAGACCCAGTACTTC
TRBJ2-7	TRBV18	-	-	CASSPRDISLYEQYF	TGTGCCAGCTCACCACGGGACATATCACTCTACGAGCAGTACTTC
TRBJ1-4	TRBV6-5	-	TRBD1	CASSKYRGFGEKLFF	TGTGCCAGCAGTAAATACAGGGGTTTTGGTGAAAAACTGTTTTTT